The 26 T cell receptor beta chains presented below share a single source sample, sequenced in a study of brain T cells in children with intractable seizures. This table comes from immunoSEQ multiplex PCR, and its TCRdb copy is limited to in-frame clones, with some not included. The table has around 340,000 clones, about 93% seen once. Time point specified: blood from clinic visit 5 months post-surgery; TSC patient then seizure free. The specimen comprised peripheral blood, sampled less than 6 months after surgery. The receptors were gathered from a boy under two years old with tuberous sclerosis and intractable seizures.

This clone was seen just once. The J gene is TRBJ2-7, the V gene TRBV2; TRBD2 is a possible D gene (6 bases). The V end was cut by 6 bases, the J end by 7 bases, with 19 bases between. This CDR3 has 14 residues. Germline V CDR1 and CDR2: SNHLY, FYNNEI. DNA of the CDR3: TGTGCCAGCAGAGCCCCGGGACTGGCGCAGGAGCAGTACTTC. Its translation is CASRAPGLAQEQYF. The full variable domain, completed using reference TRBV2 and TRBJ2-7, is EPEVTQTPSHQVTQMGQEVILRCVPISNHLYFYWYRQILGQKVEFLVSFYNNEISEKSEIFDDQFSVERPDGSNFTLKIRSTKLEDSAMYFCASRAPGLAQEQYFGPGTRLTVT.

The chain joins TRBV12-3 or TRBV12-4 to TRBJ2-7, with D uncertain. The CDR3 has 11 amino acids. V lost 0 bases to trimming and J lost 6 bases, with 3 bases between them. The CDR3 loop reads CASSLASEQYF. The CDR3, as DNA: TGTGCCAGCAGTTTAGCAAGCGAGCAGTACTTC.

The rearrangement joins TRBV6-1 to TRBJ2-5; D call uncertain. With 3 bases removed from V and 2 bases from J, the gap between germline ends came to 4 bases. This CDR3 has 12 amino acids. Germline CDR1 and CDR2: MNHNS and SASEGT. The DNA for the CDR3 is TGTGCCAGCAGTGACCGACAAGAGACCCAGTACTTC. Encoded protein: CASSDRQETQYF.

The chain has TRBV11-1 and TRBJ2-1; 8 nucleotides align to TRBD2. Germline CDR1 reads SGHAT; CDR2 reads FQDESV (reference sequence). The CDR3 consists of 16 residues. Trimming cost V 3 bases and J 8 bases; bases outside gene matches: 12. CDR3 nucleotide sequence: TGTGCCAGCAGCTTGAAACCGGGACTAGGGTTGGATGAGCAGTTCTTC. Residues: CASSLKPGLGLDEQFF. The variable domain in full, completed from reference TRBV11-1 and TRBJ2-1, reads EAEVAQSPRYKITEKSQAVAFWCDPISGHATLYWYRQILGQGPELLVQFQDESVVDDSQLPKDRFSAERLKGVDSTLKIQPAELGDSAMYLCASSLKPGLGLDEQFFGPGTRLTVL.

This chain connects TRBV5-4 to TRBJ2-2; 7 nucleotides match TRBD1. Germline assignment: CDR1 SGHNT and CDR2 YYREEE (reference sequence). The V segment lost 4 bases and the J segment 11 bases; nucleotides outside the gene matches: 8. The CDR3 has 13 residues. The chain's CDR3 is CASSAGDRVELFF. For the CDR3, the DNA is TGTGCCAGCAGCGCGGGCGACAGGGTAGAGCTGTTTTTT.

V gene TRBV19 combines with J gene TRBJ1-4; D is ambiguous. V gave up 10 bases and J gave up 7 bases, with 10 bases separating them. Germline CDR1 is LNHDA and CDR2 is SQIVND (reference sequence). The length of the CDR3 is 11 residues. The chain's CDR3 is CATPGREKLFF. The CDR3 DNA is TGTGCCACACCGGGCCGTGAAAAACTGTTTTTT.

This chain's CDR3 is CASRIGTGEGYTF. DNA of the CDR3: TGTGCCAGCCGGATTGGGACAGGGGAAGGCTACACCTTC. The chain links TRBV5-4 to TRBJ1-2; 10 bases map to TRBD1. Per germline, CDR1 SGHNT and CDR2 YYREEE (reference sequence). After removal of 7 bases from V and 8 bases from J, the junction contained 8 bases not matched to a gene. CDR3 length: 13 residues.

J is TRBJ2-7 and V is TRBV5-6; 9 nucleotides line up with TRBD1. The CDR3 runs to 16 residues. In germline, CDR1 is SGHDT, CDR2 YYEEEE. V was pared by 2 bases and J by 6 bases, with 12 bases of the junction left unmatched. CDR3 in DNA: TGTGCCAGCAGCTTCCGGGACAGGGACATCCCCATCGAGCAGTACTTC. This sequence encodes CASSFRDRDIPIEQYF.

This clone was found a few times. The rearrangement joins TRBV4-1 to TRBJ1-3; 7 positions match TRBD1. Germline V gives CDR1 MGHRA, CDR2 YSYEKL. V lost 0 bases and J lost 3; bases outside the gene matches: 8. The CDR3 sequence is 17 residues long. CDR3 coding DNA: TGCGCCAGCAGCCAAGATCACACAGGGGAAGGTGGAAACACCATATATTTT. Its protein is CASSQDHTGEGGNTIYF.

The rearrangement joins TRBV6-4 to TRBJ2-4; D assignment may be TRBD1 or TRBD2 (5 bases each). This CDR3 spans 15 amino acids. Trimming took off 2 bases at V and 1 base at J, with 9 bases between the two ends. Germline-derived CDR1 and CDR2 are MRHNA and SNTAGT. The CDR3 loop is CASSDGGAAKNIQYF. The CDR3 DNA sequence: TGTGCCAGCAGTGACGGGGGAGCGGCCAAAAACATTCAGTACTTC.

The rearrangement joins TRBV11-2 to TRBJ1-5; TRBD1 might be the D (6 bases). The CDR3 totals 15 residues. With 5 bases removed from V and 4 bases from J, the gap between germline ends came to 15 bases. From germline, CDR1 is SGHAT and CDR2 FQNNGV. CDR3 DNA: TGTGCCAGCAGCCTACAGGGAGCGCTGAATCAGCCCCAGCATTTT. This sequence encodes CASSLQGALNQPQHF. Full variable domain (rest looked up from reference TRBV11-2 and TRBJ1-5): EAGVAQSPRYKIIEKRQSVAFWCNPISGHATLYWYQQILGQGPKLLIQFQNNGVVDDSQLPKDRFSAERLKGVDSTLKIQPAKLEDSAVYLCASSLQGALNQPQHFGDGTRLSIL.

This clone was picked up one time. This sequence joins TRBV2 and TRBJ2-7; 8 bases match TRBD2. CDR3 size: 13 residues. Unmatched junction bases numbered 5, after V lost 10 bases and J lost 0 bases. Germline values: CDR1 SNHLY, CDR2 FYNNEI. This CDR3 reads CATKRGSSYEQYF. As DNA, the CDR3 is TGTGCCACTAAGCGGGGGAGCTCCTACGAGCAGTACTTC.

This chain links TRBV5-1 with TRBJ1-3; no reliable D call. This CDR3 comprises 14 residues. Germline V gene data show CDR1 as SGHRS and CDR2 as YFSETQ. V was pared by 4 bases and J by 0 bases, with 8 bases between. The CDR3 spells CASSPTVSGNTIYF. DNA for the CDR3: TGCGCCAGCAGCCCCACAGTCTCTGGAAACACCATATATTTT.

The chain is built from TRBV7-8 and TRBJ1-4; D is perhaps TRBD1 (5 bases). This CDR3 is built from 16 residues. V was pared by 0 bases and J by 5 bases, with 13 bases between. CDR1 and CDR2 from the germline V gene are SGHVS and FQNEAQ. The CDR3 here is CASSLARRVINEKLFF. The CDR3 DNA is TGTGCCAGCAGCTTAGCGCGCAGGGTGATAAATGAAAAACTGTTTTTT.

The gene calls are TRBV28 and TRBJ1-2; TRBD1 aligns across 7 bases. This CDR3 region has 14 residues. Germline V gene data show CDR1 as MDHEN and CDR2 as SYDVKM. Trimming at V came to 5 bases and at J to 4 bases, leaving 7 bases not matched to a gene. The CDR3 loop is CASSPPDRPYGYTF. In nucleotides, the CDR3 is TGTGCCAGCAGTCCCCCGGACAGGCCCTATGGCTACACCTTC.

CDR3 nucleotide sequence: TGCGCCAGCAGCCAACCCATTACCGGGCCGAGAGGGGAGACCCAGTACTTC. It translates to CASSQPITGPRGETQYF. The chain recombines TRBV4-1 with TRBJ2-5, with D tentatively TRBD2 (5 bases). V was clipped by 2 bases and J by 5 bases, with 21 bases between them. The germline V gene has CDR1 MGHRA and CDR2 YSYEKL. This CDR3 contains 17 residues.

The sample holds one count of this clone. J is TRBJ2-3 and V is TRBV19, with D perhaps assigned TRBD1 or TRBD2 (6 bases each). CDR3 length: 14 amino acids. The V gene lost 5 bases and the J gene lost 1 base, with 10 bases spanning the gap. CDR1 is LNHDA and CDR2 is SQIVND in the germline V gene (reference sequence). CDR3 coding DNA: TGTGCCAGTAGTGGAAGGGGGGGCACAGATACGCAGTATTTT. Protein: CASSGRGGTDTQYF.

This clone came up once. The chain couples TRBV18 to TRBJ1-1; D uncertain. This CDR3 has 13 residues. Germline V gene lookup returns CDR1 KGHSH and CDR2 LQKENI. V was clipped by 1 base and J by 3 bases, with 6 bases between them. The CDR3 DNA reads TGTGCCAGCTCACCACTCCAGGACACTGAAGCTTTCTTT. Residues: CASSPLQDTEAFF.

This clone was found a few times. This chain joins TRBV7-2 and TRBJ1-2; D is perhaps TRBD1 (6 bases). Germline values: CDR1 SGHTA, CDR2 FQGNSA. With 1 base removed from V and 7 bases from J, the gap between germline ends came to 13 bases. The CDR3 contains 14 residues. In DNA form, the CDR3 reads TGTGCCAGCAGCTTAGAGGGGGGCGTTGGTGGCTACACCTTC. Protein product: CASSLEGGVGGYTF. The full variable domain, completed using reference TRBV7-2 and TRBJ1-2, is GAGVSQSPSNKVTEKGKDVELRCDPISGHTALYWYRQSLGQGLEFLIYFQGNSAPDKSGLPSDRFSAERTGGSVSTLTIQRTQQEDSAVYLCASSLEGGVGGYTFGSGTRLTVV.

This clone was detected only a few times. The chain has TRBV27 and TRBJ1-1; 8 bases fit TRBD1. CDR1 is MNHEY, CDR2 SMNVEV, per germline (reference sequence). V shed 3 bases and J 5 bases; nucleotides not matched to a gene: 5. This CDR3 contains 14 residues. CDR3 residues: CASSFDRGKTEAFF. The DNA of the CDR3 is TGTGCCAGCAGTTTTGACAGGGGAAAAACTGAAGCTTTCTTT.

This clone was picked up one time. CDR3 residues: CASRDSNQPQHF. As DNA, the CDR3 is TGTGCCAGCAGGGACAGCAATCAGCCCCAGCATTTT. This chain links TRBV2 with TRBJ1-5; D unclear. V was cut by 6 bases and J by 1 base, with 4 bases left in between. CDR1 and CDR2 (germline): SNHLY, FYNNEI. This CDR3 region has 12 residues.

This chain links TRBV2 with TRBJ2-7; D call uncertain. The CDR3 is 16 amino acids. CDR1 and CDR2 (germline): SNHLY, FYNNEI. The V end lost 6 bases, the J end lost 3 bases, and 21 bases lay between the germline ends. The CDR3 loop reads CASSVSLRQAIYEQYF. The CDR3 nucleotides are TGTGCCAGCAGCGTGTCCTTAAGGCAGGCGATCTACGAGCAGTACTTC. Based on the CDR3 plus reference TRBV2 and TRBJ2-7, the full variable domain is EPEVTQTPSHQVTQMGQEVILRCVPISNHLYFYWYRQILGQKVEFLVSFYNNEISEKSEIFDDQFSVERPDGSNFTLKIRSTKLEDSAMYFCASSVSLRQAIYEQYFGPGTRLTVT.

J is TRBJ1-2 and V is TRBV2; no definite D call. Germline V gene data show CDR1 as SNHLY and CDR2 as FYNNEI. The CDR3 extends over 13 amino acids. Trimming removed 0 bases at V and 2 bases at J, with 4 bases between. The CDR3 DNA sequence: TGTGCCAGCAGTGAAGCAGGAAACTATGGCTACACCTTC. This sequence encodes CASSEAGNYGYTF.

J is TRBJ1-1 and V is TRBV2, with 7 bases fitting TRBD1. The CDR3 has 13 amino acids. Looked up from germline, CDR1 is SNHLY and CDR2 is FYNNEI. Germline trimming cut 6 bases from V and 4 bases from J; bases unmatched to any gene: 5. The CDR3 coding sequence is TGTGCCAGCAGCACAGGGGAACCCACTGAAGCTTTCTTT. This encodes CASSTGEPTEAFF.

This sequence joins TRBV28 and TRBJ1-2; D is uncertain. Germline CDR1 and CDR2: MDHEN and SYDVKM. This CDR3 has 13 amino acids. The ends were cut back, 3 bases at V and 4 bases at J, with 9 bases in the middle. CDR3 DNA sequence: TGTGCCAGCAGTTTTTTACCGACCTATGGCTACACCTTC. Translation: CASSFLPTYGYTF.

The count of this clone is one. CDR3 in DNA: TGTGCCAGCAGTCCAATCGGCAGGGTAGACTATGGCTACACCTTC. Translated: CASSPIGRVDYGYTF. The V and J genes are TRBV27 and TRBJ1-2; TRBD1 is a possible D gene (5 bases). Per the germline V gene, CDR1 is MNHEY and CDR2 is SMNVEV (reference sequence). The CDR3 is made up of 15 amino acids. V was clipped by 5 bases and J by 3 bases, with 16 bases between them.